This T cell receptor (beta chain) appears in the sequencing data of a study of blood T cell repertoires in COVID-19. The germline gives CDR1 PRHDT, CDR2 FYEKMQ (reference sequence). The CDR3 is 13 residues long. The V end was cut by 4 bases, the J end by 3 bases, with 10 bases between. Clones were read by immunoSEQ multiplex PCR, and TCRdb kept only the in-frame ones, dropping some. The sample has some 150,000 clones; roughly 85% are singletons. The clonotype comes from a woman in her forties or fifties who had recovered from COVID-19. Specimen: PBMCs or T cells enriched from blood (not recorded which). The rearrangement uses TRBV13 and TRBJ2-7; D is perhaps TRBD2 (5 bases). CDR3 DNA sequence: TGTGCCAGCAGCTCTCCCGGGAACTACGAGCAGTACGTC. It encodes CASSSPGNYEQYV.